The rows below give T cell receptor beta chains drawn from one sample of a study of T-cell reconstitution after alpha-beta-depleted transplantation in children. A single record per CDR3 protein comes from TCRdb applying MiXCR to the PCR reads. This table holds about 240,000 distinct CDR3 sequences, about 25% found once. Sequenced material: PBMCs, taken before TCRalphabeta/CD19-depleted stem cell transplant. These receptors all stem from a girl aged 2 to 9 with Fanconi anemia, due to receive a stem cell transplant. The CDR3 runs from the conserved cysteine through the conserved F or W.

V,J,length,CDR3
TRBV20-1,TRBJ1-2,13,CSASRWPSYGYTF
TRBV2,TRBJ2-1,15,CASSVLGAGLNEQFF
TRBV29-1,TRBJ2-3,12,CSLGRSTDTQYF
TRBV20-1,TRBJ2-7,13,CSASGTSYVEQYF
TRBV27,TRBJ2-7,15,CASSLSDRGPYEQYF
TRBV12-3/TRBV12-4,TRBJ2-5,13,CASSPGGGETQYF
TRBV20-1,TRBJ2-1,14,CSATRQGSGNEQFF
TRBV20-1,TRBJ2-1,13,CSVVLAEPNEQFF
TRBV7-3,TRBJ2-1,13,CASSLTLRDEQFF
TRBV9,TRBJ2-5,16,CASSVGAGGRGETQYF
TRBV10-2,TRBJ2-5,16,CASRHIGLAGRETQYF
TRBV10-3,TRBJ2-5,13,CAISESAPETQYF
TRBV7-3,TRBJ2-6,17,CASSLGLAGAGANVLTF
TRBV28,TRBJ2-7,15,CASSLNRPSPNEHYF
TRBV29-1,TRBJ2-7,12,CSVGFLSYEQYF